This passage covers 31 T cell receptor beta chains from one sample sequenced in a study of blood T cell repertoires in COVID-19. Sequencing used immunoSEQ multiplex PCR; TCRdb keeps in-frame clones, though not all of them. This sample carries some 150,000 clones, over 65% of them seen once, and the ten largest clones take under 4.5%. The sample comprised PBMCs or T cells enriched from blood (not recorded which). The receptors were sampled from a woman between 50 and 59 years old who had recovered from COVID-19.

The chain employs TRBV6-5 and TRBJ1-2, with D perhaps matching TRBD1 (6 bases). Germline V gives CDR1 MNHEY, CDR2 SVGAGI. The V end was cut by 4 bases, the J end by 2 bases, with 8 bases between. This CDR3 comprises 13 residues. The CDR3 coding sequence is TGTGCCAGCAGTTCTACAGGGAACTATGGCTACACCTTC. It translates to CASSSTGNYGYTF.

The chain recombines TRBV30 with TRBJ2-1, with D possibly TRBD2 on 6 matching bases. Per germline, CDR1 GTSNPN and CDR2 SVGIG (reference sequence). The CDR3 has 15 residues. Trimming shortened V by 3 bases and J by 5 bases, and 17 bases separated the two germline ends. The CDR3 sequence: CAWSPLGGSNNEQFF. The CDR3 region has the DNA TGTGCCTGGAGCCCTCTGGGGGGTTCGAACAATGAGCAGTTCTTC.

The chain is built from TRBV6-4 and TRBJ1-5; D call uncertain. The V gene lost 4 bases and the J gene lost 3 bases, with 7 bases spanning the gap. The CDR3 runs to 13 residues. From germline, CDR1 is MRHNA and CDR2 SNTAGT. CDR3 region: CASSVMANQPQHF. The CDR3 DNA follows: TGTGCCAGCAGTGTAATGGCCAATCAGCCCCAGCATTTT.

This chain links TRBV30 with TRBJ1-3; weak D call: TRBD1 (5 bases). The CDR3 has 14 amino acids. The germline CDR1 and CDR2 sequences are GTSNPN and SVGIG (reference sequence). V was pared by 3 bases and J by 0 bases, with 9 bases between. The CDR3 region is CAWRQDPSGNTIYF. The CDR3 DNA reads as TGTGCCTGGAGACAGGACCCCTCTGGAAACACCATATATTTT.

V usage is TRBV5-1 and J usage is TRBJ2-5; 12 bases fit TRBD2. CDR1 and CDR2 from the germline V gene are SGHRS and YFSETQ. Trimming removed 2 bases from V and 5 bases from J; junction bases left unmatched: 7. The CDR3 consists of 16 residues. The CDR3 protein is CASSLARGTSGETQYF. The CDR3 DNA is TGCGCCAGCAGCTTAGCGCGGGGGACTAGCGGGGAGACCCAGTACTTC.

This clone was observed a single time. The chain recombines TRBV6-1 with TRBJ1-5, with D unclear. Trimming removed 5 bases from V and 7 bases from J, with 12 bases in between. This CDR3 has 13 residues. The germline V gene encodes CDR1 MNHNS and CDR2 SASEGT. CDR3 amino acids: CASSSEARQPQHF. For the CDR3, the DNA is TGTGCCAGCAGTTCCGAAGCACGGCAGCCCCAGCATTTT.

Only a few counts were recorded for this clone. The chain recombines TRBV7-2 with TRBJ2-7, with 7 bases aligning to TRBD1. This CDR3 region has 14 residues. The trim removed 5 bases at V and 6 bases at J, leaving 10 bases unmatched. The germline gives CDR1 SGHTA, CDR2 FQGNSA. The CDR3 sequence: CASSLRTGTGEQYV. As DNA, the CDR3 is TGTGCCAGCAGCCTAAGGACAGGAACGGGCGAGCAGTACGTC.

This clone was recorded a few times. The V gene is TRBV24-1, the J gene TRBJ2-7; no firm D call. Germline V gene data show CDR1 as KGHDR and CDR2 as SFDVKD. This CDR3 comprises 11 residues. The V end was cut by 10 bases, the J end by 4 bases, with 10 bases between. As DNA, the CDR3 is TGTGCCACAGAACAGATTTACGAGCAGTACGTC. This gives the protein CATEQIYEQYV.

The chain couples TRBV6-5 to TRBJ1-2, with D perhaps matching TRBD1 (5 bases). Germline values: CDR1 MNHEY, CDR2 SVGAGI. V dropped 2 bases and J dropped 8 bases, with 9 bases sitting between them. The CDR3 loop spans 12 amino acids. The CDR3, as DNA: TGTGCCAGCAGTTACGGGGGGAGGGGCTACACCTTC. Translating it yields CASSYGGRGYTF.

The rearrangement links TRBV7-9 to TRBJ2-1, with TRBD2 as a possible D gene (7 bases). This CDR3 comprises 18 residues. Germline CDR1 and CDR2: SEHNR and FQNEAQ (reference sequence). V lost 7 bases and J 6 bases, leaving 28 bases between the germline ends. The CDR3 DNA is TGTGCCAGCAAGGGAACCCGGGGGGCTCACTTAAGAGTCAATGAGCAGTTCTTC. The encoded protein is CASKGTRGAHLRVNEQFF. The variable domain in full, with the rest retrieved from reference TRBV7-9 and TRBJ2-1, is DTGVSQNPRHKITKRGQNVTFRCDPISEHNRLYWYRQTLGQGPEFLTYFQNEAQLEKSRLLSDRFSAERPKGSFSTLEIQRTEQGDSAMYLCASKGTRGAHLRVNEQFFGPGTRLTVL.

The rearrangement joins TRBV30 to TRBJ2-5; 7 nucleotides agree with TRBD2. Trimming at V came to 8 bases and at J to 5 bases, leaving 11 bases not matched to a gene. Germline lookup yields CDR1 GTSNPN and CDR2 SVGIG (reference sequence). CDR3 length equals 13 residues. The CDR3 region has the DNA TGTGCCCGCAGACTAGCCGGAGGGGAGACCCAGTACTTC. Protein sequence: CARRLAGGETQYF.

This rearrangement joins TRBV5-1 to TRBJ2-7, with 7 bases that match TRBD1. The V gene end was trimmed by 0 bases and the J gene end by 3 bases; junction bases not matched to a gene: 0. The germline CDR1 and CDR2 sequences are SGHRS and YFSETQ. The CDR3 loop spans 13 amino acids. The CDR3 bases are TGCGCCAGCAGCTTGGACAGGGGCTACGAGCAGTACGTC. This translates into CASSLDRGYEQYV.

The chain links TRBV19 to TRBJ1-6, with 10 bases aligning to TRBD1. The junction had 6 bases not matched to a gene; V was cut back by 7 bases and J by 9 bases. The germline V gene has CDR1 LNHDA and CDR2 SQIVND (reference sequence). This CDR3 is built from 14 residues. CDR3 region: CASKSGTGVSPLHF. The CDR3 bases are TGTGCCAGTAAGTCCGGGACAGGGGTTTCACCCCTCCACTTT.

About this clone: At the DNA level, this CDR3 is encoded by other sequences in the same sample as well. The chain couples TRBV30 to TRBJ1-3; D not resolved. There are 14 residues in the CDR3. The germline V and J ends were trimmed by 0 bases and 4 bases, with 10 bases remaining between them. Germline CDR1 is GTSNPN and CDR2 is SVGIG (reference sequence). The chain's CDR3 is CAWSVGSSGNTIYF. In nucleotides, the CDR3 is TGTGCCTGGAGTGTGGGCAGTTCGGGAAACACCATATATTTT.

V gene TRBV7-8 combines with J gene TRBJ2-2, with 8 bases matching TRBD2. CDR1 is SGHVS and CDR2 is FQNEAQ in the germline V gene. The junction had 7 bases not matched to a gene; V was cut back by 6 bases and J by 4 bases. There are 15 residues in the CDR3. The chain's CDR3 is CASRSRGGRTGELFF. The CDR3 DNA reads as TGTGCCAGCAGATCTCGGGGGGGTCGCACCGGGGAGCTGTTTTTT. Full variable domain (outside the CDR3, taken from reference TRBV7-8 and TRBJ2-2): GAGVSQSPRYKVAKRGQDVALRCDPISGHVSLFWYQQALGQGPEFLTYFQNEAQLDKSGLPSDRFFAERPEGSVSTLKIQRTQQEDSAVYLCASRSRGGRTGELFFGEGSRLTVL.

This clone was recorded a few times. The chain recombines TRBV11-3 with TRBJ1-2; D unresolved. The CDR3 has 14 amino acids. V was pared by 6 bases and J by 4 bases, with 15 bases between. CDR1 and CDR2 from the germline V gene are SGHNT and YENEEA. This CDR3 is CASSPVGGAYGYTF. The CDR3 nucleotides read TGTGCCAGCAGTCCAGTCGGAGGAGCCTATGGCTACACCTTC.

The J gene is TRBJ2-2, the V gene TRBV7-3; 9 nucleotides match TRBD1. The CDR3 runs to 16 residues. The V gene's germline CDR1 is SGHTA and CDR2 FQGTGA. The junction had 6 bases not matched to a gene; V was cut back by 2 bases and J by 5 bases. Written as DNA, the CDR3 is TGTGCCAGCAGCTTATTTTGGACAGGGGATACCGGGGAGCTGTTTTTT. It codes for CASSLFWTGDTGELFF.

The chain has TRBV2 and TRBJ1-5; 8 bases agree with TRBD1. CDR1 is SNHLY and CDR2 is FYNNEI in the germline V gene. The CDR3 is 13 amino acids. Losses at the gene ends were 8 bases for V and 2 bases for J; bases not matched to a gene: 2. DNA for the CDR3: TGTGCCAGCGGGACAGGCCGCAATCAGCCCCAGCATTTT. It yields the protein CASGTGRNQPQHF.

The chain combines TRBV9 with TRBJ1-4; D is ambiguous. Germline lookup yields CDR1 SGDLS and CDR2 YYNGEE. The length of the CDR3 is 15 residues. V gave up 1 base and J gave up 0 bases, with 7 bases separating them. The CDR3 here is CASSVRDATNEKLFF. Here the CDR3 DNA reads TGTGCCAGCAGCGTAAGAGATGCAACTAATGAAAAACTGTTTTTT.

This clone was seen many times. The chain links TRBV4-1 to TRBJ1-5; the match to TRBD1 covers 7 bases. Germline assignment: CDR1 MGHRA and CDR2 YSYEKL. This CDR3 region has 17 residues. Trimming at V came to 0 bases and at J to 1 base, leaving 6 bases not matched to a gene. Here the CDR3 reads CASSQEVPQGSNQPQHF. In nucleotides, the CDR3 is TGCGCCAGCAGCCAAGAGGTCCCACAGGGGAGCAATCAGCCCCAGCATTTT.

This chain uses TRBV11-2 with TRBJ2-1, with TRBD2 identical over 9 bases. Germline V gene data show CDR1 as SGHAT and CDR2 as FQNNGV. The CDR3 loop spans 16 amino acids. V shed 5 bases and J 8 bases; nucleotides not matched to a gene: 13. The CDR3 nucleotides read TGTGCCAGCAGCCTAATAGCGGGAGTGGTAGTTTATGAGCAGTTCTTC. It is translated as CASSLIAGVVVYEQFF.

The chain carries TRBV28 and TRBJ1-5, with a tentative D call TRBD1 (5 bases). Germline-derived CDR1 and CDR2 are MDHEN and SYDVKM. V lost 4 bases, J lost 6 bases, and 13 bases lay in between. This CDR3 region has 14 residues. CDR3 bases: TGTGCCAGCAGTTCCCGACAGTGGGGTCAGCCCCAGCATTTT. This encodes CASSSRQWGQPQHF.

This clone was picked up one time. This chain connects TRBV7-8 to TRBJ1-1; D gene ambiguous. The germline V gene has CDR1 SGHVS and CDR2 FQNEAQ. Between the trimmed V and J ends, which lost 1 base and 3 bases, there was a span of 6 bases. This CDR3 region has 13 residues. As DNA, the CDR3 is TGTGCCAGCAGCTTAGGCCAGTACACTGAAGCTTTCTTT. Amino acid sequence: CASSLGQYTEAFF.

The chain recombines TRBV19 with TRBJ2-2; possibly TRBD1 for D (7 bases). V was pared by 11 bases and J by 6 bases, with 22 bases between. Germline-derived CDR1 and CDR2 are LNHDA and SQIVND (reference sequence). CDR3 length: 15 residues. CDR3 in amino acids: CASLRGRGRAGELFF. Written as DNA, the CDR3 is TGTGCCTCCCTAAGGGGGCGGGGTAGGGCCGGGGAGCTGTTTTTT. Filled out from reference TRBV19 and TRBJ2-2, the complete variable domain reads DGGITQSPKYLFRKEGQNVTLSCEQNLNHDAMYWYRQDPGQGLRLIYYSQIVNDFQKGDIAEGYSVSREKKESFPLTVTSAQKNPTAFYLCASLRGRGRAGELFFGEGSRLTVL.

CDR3 region: CASSRGNRAGAYGYTF. The CDR3 coding sequence is TGTGCCAGCAGTCGAGGGAACAGGGCCGGGGCCTATGGCTACACCTTC. The V and J genes are TRBV2 and TRBJ1-2; weak D call: TRBD1 (6 bases). The CDR3 runs 16 residues. Germline V lookup: CDR1 SNHLY, CDR2 FYNNEI. Trimming took off 5 bases at V and 4 bases at J, with 20 bases between the two ends.

CDR3 residues: CATSSWGGQGQETQYF. The CDR3 DNA sequence: TGTGCCACCAGTTCCTGGGGGGGACAGGGCCAAGAGACCCAGTACTTC. The V call is TRBV24-1, the J call TRBJ2-5; TRBD1 aligns across 9 bases. V was pared by 6 bases and J by 1 base, with 8 bases of the junction left unmatched. Per the germline V gene, CDR1 is KGHDR and CDR2 is SFDVKD. The CDR3 runs 16 residues.

The chain employs TRBV19 and TRBJ2-3, with 7 bases lining up with TRBD2. V lost 6 bases and J lost 3; bases outside the gene matches: 6. CDR3 length: 14 amino acids. Germline CDR1 and CDR2: LNHDA and SQIVND (reference sequence). The CDR3 DNA reads TGTGCCAGTAGGCGGGAGATTGGGACAGATACGCAGTATTTT. This sequence encodes CASRREIGTDTQYF. The entire variable domain, with the rest obtained from reference TRBV19 and TRBJ2-3, is as follows: DGGITQSPKYLFRKEGQNVTLSCEQNLNHDAMYWYRQDPGQGLRLIYYSQIVNDFQKGDIAEGYSVSREKKESFPLTVTSAQKNPTAFYLCASRREIGTDTQYFGPGTRLTVL.

This clone was picked up one time. The chain employs TRBV11-2 and TRBJ2-2; D unresolved. CDR1 is SGHAT, CDR2 FQNNGV, per germline. V was clipped by 3 bases and J by 6 bases, with 8 bases between them. There are 13 residues in the CDR3. CDR3 in amino acids: CASSFSSSGELFF. The CDR3 nucleotides read TGTGCCAGCAGCTTTAGCAGTTCCGGGGAGCTGTTTTTT.

This chain uses TRBV11-2 with TRBJ1-1, with a tentative D call TRBD1 (6 bases). CDR1 and CDR2 from the germline V gene are SGHAT and FQNNGV. With 1 base removed from V and 6 bases from J, the gap between germline ends came to 15 bases. The CDR3 length is 15 residues. The CDR3 reads CASSLGQGLRAEAFF. The CDR3, as DNA: TGTGCCAGCAGCTTAGGGCAGGGGTTAAGGGCTGAAGCTTTCTTT.

The table lists this clone with a count of one. V and J are TRBV6-5 and TRBJ1-1; D unclear. CDR1 and CDR2 (germline): MNHEY, SVGAGI. With 2 bases removed from V and 7 bases from J, the gap between germline ends came to 14 bases. The CDR3 length is 14 residues. DNA for the CDR3: TGTGCCAGCAGTTACGATGACGTTCGGGTTGAAGCTTTCTTT. This codes for CASSYDDVRVEAFF.

The chain has TRBV4-2 and TRBJ1-1; D perhaps matches TRBD1 (6 bases). CDR1 and CDR2 (germline): LGHNA, YNFKEQ. Trimming pared 7 bases from V and 7 bases from J, leaving 16 bases between. The CDR3 runs to 13 residues. The CDR3 region is CASNPRGGDEAFF. The DNA of the CDR3 is TGTGCCAGCAACCCGAGGGGGGGAGATGAAGCTTTCTTT.